This passage covers 6 T cell receptor beta chains from one sample sequenced in a study of shared clonotypes between healthy human individuals (dated by TCRdb to about 2020). Receptor amplification or capture employed the immunoSEQ multiplex PCR assay. This is the immuneACCESS table as TCRdb keeps it, with only in-frame sequences that have V and J called. A part of the clones is gone; compared with another copy, unresolved V genes explain less than half, and the rest is unexplained. The sample table holds around 500,000 clones, of which over 70% were seen once. About an eighth of the sample lies in the top ten. Sequenced: PBMCs. The receptors derive from a woman in her 40s in good health. Some clones in this sample may be carry-over from other donors' samples.

The chain employs TRBV4-3 and TRBJ2-1, with D maybe TRBD2 (7 bases). This CDR3 has 16 residues. V was trimmed by 7 bases and J by 3 bases, leaving 19 bases between them. Germline CDR1 LGHNA, CDR2 YSLEER. CDR3 protein: CASTLGVGGLYNEQFF. CDR3 DNA: TGCGCCAGCACCCTAGGGGTCGGGGGGCTCTACAATGAGCAGTTCTTC.

This clone came up a few times. The chain couples TRBV10-3 to TRBJ1-3; D is uncertain. The CDR3 sequence is 15 residues long. Germline CDR1 ENHRY, CDR2 SYGVKD. Between the trimmed V and J ends, which lost 7 bases and 0 bases, there was a span of 13 bases. CDR3 in amino acids: CAIIPGPSSGNTIYF. In DNA form, the CDR3 reads TGTGCCATCATTCCGGGCCCCAGCTCTGGAAACACCATATATTTT.

A few counts support this clone. V usage is TRBV18 and J usage is TRBJ1-2; TRBD1 might be the D (6 bases). CDR1 KGHSH and CDR2 LQKENI come from the germline V gene. CDR3 size: 15 residues. V lost 2 bases, J lost 3 bases, and 13 bases lay in between. For the CDR3, the DNA is TGTGCCAGCTCACCAAGTGGCAGGGGCCACTATGGCTACACCTTC. Its protein product is CASSPSGRGHYGYTF.

This clone was counted once. With only one base between it and a far larger clone, this is likely a read error. Other DNA sequences in this sample translate to the same CDR3. CDR3 nucleotides: TGTGCCAGCAGTGTACTAGCGGGAGGGATCTTCGGCACGGATACGCAGTATTTT. It yields the protein CASSVLAGGIFGTDTQYF. This rearrangement joins TRBV25-1 to TRBJ2-3; 13 nucleotides match TRBD2. The CDR3 extends over 18 amino acids. Looked up from germline, CDR1 is MGHDK and CDR2 is SYGVNS.

Comment on this clone: It is likely a read error: a sequence one base away is far more abundant. The same CDR3 can be traced to other DNA sequences in this sample. This chain connects TRBV20-1 to TRBJ1-2; D remains ambiguous. The V and J ends lost 3 bases and 8 bases respectively, with 10 bases between them. CDR1 is DFQATT, CDR2 SNEGSKA, per germline (reference sequence). CDR3 length: 11 amino acids. The CDR3: CSASRGEGYTF. CDR3 coding DNA: TGCAGTGCTAGCCGGGGTGAAGGCTACACCTTC.

In its sample, this clone was seen many times. This chain connects TRBV2 to TRBJ2-1; 12 bases agree with TRBD2. CDR1 and CDR2 from the germline V gene are SNHLY and FYNNEI. The CDR3 is 14 residues long. Trimming took 7 bases from V and 7 from J; bases not matched to a gene: 5. Written as DNA, the CDR3 is TGTGCCAGCACCACCGGGACTAGCGGGAATGAGCAGTTCTTC. Its protein product is CASTTGTSGNEQFF.